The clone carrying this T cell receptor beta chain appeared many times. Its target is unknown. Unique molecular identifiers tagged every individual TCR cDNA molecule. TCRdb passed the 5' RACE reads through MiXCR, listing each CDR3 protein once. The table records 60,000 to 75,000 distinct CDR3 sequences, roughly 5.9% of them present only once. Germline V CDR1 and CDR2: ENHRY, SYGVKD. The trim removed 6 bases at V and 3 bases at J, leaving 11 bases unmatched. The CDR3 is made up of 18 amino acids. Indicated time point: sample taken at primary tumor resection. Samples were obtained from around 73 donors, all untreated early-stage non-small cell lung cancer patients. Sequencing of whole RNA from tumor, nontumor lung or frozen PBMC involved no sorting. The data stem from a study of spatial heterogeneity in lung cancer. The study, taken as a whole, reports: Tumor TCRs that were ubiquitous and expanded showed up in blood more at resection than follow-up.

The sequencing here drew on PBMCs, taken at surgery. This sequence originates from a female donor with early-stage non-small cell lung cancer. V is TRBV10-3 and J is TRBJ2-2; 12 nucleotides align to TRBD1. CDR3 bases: TGTGCCATCAGCGGGGACAGGGGGCGCGAGGGTCACACCGGGGAGCTGTTTTTT. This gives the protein CAISGDRGREGHTGELFF.